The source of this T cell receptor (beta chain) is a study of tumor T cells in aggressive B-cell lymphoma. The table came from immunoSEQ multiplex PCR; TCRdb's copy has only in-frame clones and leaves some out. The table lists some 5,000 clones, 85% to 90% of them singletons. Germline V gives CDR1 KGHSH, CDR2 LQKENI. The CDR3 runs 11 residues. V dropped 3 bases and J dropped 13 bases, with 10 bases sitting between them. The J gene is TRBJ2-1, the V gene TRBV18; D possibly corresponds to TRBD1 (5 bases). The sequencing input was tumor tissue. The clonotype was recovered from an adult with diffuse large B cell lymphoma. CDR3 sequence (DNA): TGTGCCAGCTCACCTGACAGAGACCAGTTCTTC. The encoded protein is CASSPDRDQFF.